This TCR beta chain was sequenced during a study of blood T cell repertoires in COVID-19. Looking at the study overall: Acute and convalescent COVID-19 specimens originated in the United States, Italy and Spain. Sources were T cells, B-cell-depleted T cells, or PBMCs; the material itself was cDNA or gDNA.

Methods used by the authors: Amplification of reference gene primers provided the estimated nucleated cell counts. Measured with immunoSEQ multiplex PCR; TCRdb has only the in-frame clones, and not every one. V and J calls and clone size follow that table, whereas D and trimming were derived from the DNA. The table has approximately 50,000 clones, about nine tenths seen once. This clone was counted once. This CDR3 has 14 residues. Germline V lookup: CDR1 LGHDT, CDR2 YNNKEL (reference sequence). The V segment lost 6 bases and the J segment 6 bases; nucleotides outside the gene matches: 7. The chain links TRBV3-1 (or the pseudogene TRBV3-2) to TRBJ2-7; 11 positions match TRBD1. This clonotype was sampled from a man aged 40-50 years with acute or convalescent COVID-19. Sequencing input: peripheral blood. The CDR3 is CASRGDRGSGEQYF. In nucleotides, the CDR3 is TGTGCCAGCAGAGGGGACAGGGGGTCCGGCGAGCAGTACTTC.